This T cell receptor (beta chain) came from a study of blood T cell repertoires in COVID-19. Across the whole study: Both acute and convalescent COVID-19 samples were obtained from the United States, Italy and Spain.

The protocol was immunoSEQ multiplex PCR, while the TCRdb copy is restricted to in-frame clones and leaves out a portion. The table lists under 300,000 clones, approximately 86% of them singletons. The sequencing input was peripheral blood. The origin of this receptor is a woman in her 70s with active or convalescent COVID-19.

In nucleotides, the CDR3 is TGTGCCAGCTTGATCGCGGGGGGGCTAGAAGCTTTCTTT. Translating it yields CASLIAGGLEAFF. The V call is TRBV28, the J call TRBJ1-1, with D possibly matching TRBD1 (6 bases). Per germline, CDR1 MDHEN and CDR2 SYDVKM. V lost 8 bases, J lost 8 bases, and 18 bases lay in between. CDR3 length equals 13 residues.